Presented here are 10 T cell receptor beta chains from one specimen sequenced in a study of T cell responses to AZD1222 COVID-19 vaccine. Clones were read by immunoSEQ multiplex PCR, and TCRdb kept only the in-frame ones, dropping some. In the table there are roughly 92,000 clones, almost 90% of which are singletons. The sample consisted of peripheral blood, taken on day 0 of AZD1222 vaccination. The receptor set was obtained from an adult in good health.

V gene TRBV3-1 (or the pseudogene TRBV3-2) combines with J gene TRBJ1-6; D unresolved. This CDR3 contains 16 residues. Germline V gene lookup returns CDR1 LGHDT and CDR2 YNNKEL (reference sequence). V lost 2 bases, J lost 9 bases, and 17 bases lay in between. The chain's CDR3 is CASSQSPQRILSPLHF. CDR3 coding DNA: TGTGCCAGCAGCCAAAGCCCGCAGCGAATTCTTTCACCCCTCCACTTT.

This clone came up once. The genes are TRBV5-6 and TRBJ2-7; the D gene is possibly TRBD2 (5 bases). Germline V gene sequence: CDR1 SGHDT, CDR2 YYEEEE. The V and J ends lost 6 bases and 1 base respectively, with 17 bases between them. The CDR3 is made up of 15 amino acids. DNA for the CDR3: TGTGCCAGCACTATGAACACACGACTATCCTACGAGCAGTACTTC. Protein: CASTMNTRLSYEQYF. Combining the CDR3 with reference TRBV5-6 and TRBJ2-7 gives the whole variable domain DAGVTQSPTHLIKTRGQQVTLRCSPKSGHDTVSWYQQALGQGPQFIFQYYEEEERQRGNFPDRFSGHQFPNYSSELNVNALLLGDSALYLCASTMNTRLSYEQYFGPGTRLTVT.

The chain combines TRBV7-8 with TRBJ1-1, with D hard to call. CDR1 is SGHVS, CDR2 FQNEAQ, per germline. The CDR3 consists of 14 residues. Trimming took off 2 bases at V and 0 bases at J, with 7 bases between the two ends. The CDR3 region is CASSLSGMNTEAFF. CDR3 sequence (DNA): TGTGCCAGCAGCTTATCCGGGATGAACACTGAAGCTTTCTTT.

The gene calls are TRBV19 and TRBJ1-4; D gene uncertain. Germline lookup yields CDR1 LNHDA and CDR2 SQIVND (reference sequence). The length of the CDR3 is 14 residues. Trimming took 0 bases from V and 4 from J, leaving 6 bases between them. CDR3 DNA: TGTGCCAGTAGTATAGATCGGGGTAATGAAAAACTGTTTTTT. As protein: CASSIDRGNEKLFF.

The gene calls are TRBV6-6 and TRBJ2-7; D is possibly TRBD2 (6 bases). The germline CDR1 and CDR2 sequences are MNHNY and SVGAGI (reference sequence). This CDR3 is 12 amino acids long. V dropped 5 bases and J dropped 12 bases, with 17 bases sitting between them. CDR3 nucleotide sequence: TGTGCCAGCAGTGACGCTCTAGCGAAAAGGTACTTC. Encoded protein: CASSDALAKRYF.

The chain links TRBV7-9 to TRBJ2-5; the D is unclear. V lost 5 bases, J lost 7 bases, and 11 bases lay in between. This CDR3 is built from 12 residues. Germline CDR1 reads SEHNR; CDR2 reads FQNEAQ (reference sequence). CDR3 sequence reads: CASSRAPGTQYF. As DNA, the CDR3 is TGTGCCAGCAGCCGGGCCCCAGGGACCCAGTACTTC.

The chain combines TRBV30 with TRBJ2-1, with 9 bases lining up with TRBD2. The CDR3 has 16 residues. V shed 0 bases, J shed 4 bases, and the junction held 7 bases outside the gene matches. CDR1 and CDR2 from the germline V gene are GTSNPN and SVGIG (reference sequence). CDR3 sequence reads: CAWSVSGGPPYNEQFF. The CDR3 bases are TGTGCCTGGAGTGTAAGCGGGGGGCCCCCTTACAATGAGCAGTTCTTC.

The chain has TRBV7-3 and TRBJ1-1; 7 nucleotides align to TRBD1. The CDR3 consists of 17 residues. V trimming: 5 bases; J trimming: 1 base; junction bases outside the gene matches: 13. Germline CDR1 SGHTA, CDR2 FQGTGA. In DNA, the CDR3 is TGTGCCAGCAGCCCATCCGGGACAGTGGGGCAGAACACTGAAGCTTTCTTT. Amino acid sequence: CASSPSGTVGQNTEAFF.

This sequence joins TRBV7-2 and TRBJ1-3; D not certain. V lost 3 bases and J lost 1, with 10 bases in between. Germline lookup yields CDR1 SGHTA and CDR2 FQGNSA. This CDR3 spans 15 amino acids. The CDR3 nucleotides read TGTGCCAGCAGCTTGGTCGGGCGGTCTGGAAACACCATATATTTT. It translates to CASSLVGRSGNTIYF.

This clone was found once. The chain carries TRBV10-3 and TRBJ2-7; 10 positions match TRBD1. V lost 0 bases to trimming and J lost 5 bases; unmatched junction nucleotides: 4. This CDR3 comprises 15 residues. Germline CDR1 reads ENHRY; CDR2 reads SYGVKD. The CDR3 region is CAISESRQGANEQYF. In nucleotides, the CDR3 is TGTGCCATCAGTGAGTCAAGACAGGGGGCGAACGAGCAGTACTTC.